This T cell receptor (beta chain) was sequenced for a study of CD8 T cells in ankylosing spondylitis. General study points: Reactive arthritis synovial fluid and blood were previously reported to contain some motif variants. Among TCR beta sequences, a motif of several highly homologous variants appeared characteristic of ankylosing spondylitis blood.

In germline, CDR1 is DFQATT, CDR2 SNEGSKA (reference sequence). This CDR3 contains 14 residues. V was cut by 6 bases and J by 5 bases, with 17 bases left in between. A note on this clonotype: Antigen specificity is unknown.

Scientists made TCR beta libraries using quantitative 5'-RACE with molecular barcodes. Each CDR3 protein gets one entry after TCRdb re-called the 5' RACE reads with MiXCR. The sample holds approximately 290,000 distinct CDR3 sequences, 20% seen once. Input material: blood, either unsorted or a sorted T cell fraction (not recorded which). The V gene is TRBV20-1, the J gene TRBJ2-1, with D possibly being TRBD2 (6 bases). This receptor was identified in a female donor with ankylosing spondylitis or in good health (not recorded which). CDR3 nucleotides: TGCAGTGCCACCGGGAGACACGTCGACAATGAGCAGTTCTTC. Its protein product is CSATGRHVDNEQFF.